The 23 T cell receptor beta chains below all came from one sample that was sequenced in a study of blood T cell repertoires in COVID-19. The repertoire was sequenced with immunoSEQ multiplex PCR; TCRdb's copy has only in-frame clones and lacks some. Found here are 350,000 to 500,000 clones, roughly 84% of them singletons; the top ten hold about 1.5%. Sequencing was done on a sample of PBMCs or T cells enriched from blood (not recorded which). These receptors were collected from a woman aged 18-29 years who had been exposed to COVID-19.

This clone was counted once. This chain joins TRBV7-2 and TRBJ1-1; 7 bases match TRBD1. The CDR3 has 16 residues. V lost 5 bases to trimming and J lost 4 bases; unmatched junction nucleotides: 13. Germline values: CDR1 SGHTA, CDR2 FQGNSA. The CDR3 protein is CASSPGTAIWGTEAFF. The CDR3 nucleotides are TGTGCCAGCAGCCCCGGGACAGCTATCTGGGGCACTGAAGCTTTCTTT.

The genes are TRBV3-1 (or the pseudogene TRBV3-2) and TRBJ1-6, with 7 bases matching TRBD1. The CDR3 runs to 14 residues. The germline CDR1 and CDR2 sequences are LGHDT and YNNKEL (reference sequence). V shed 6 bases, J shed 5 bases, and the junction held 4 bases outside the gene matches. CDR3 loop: CASRQQGHNSPLHF. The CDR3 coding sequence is TGTGCCAGCAGGCAACAGGGGCATAATTCACCCCTCCACTTT.

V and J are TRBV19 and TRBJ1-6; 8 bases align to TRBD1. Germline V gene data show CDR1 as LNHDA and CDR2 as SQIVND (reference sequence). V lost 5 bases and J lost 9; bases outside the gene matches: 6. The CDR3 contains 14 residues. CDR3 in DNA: TGTGCCAGTAGTCCTGACAGGGGAGGTTCACCCCTCCACTTT. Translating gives CASSPDRGGSPLHF.

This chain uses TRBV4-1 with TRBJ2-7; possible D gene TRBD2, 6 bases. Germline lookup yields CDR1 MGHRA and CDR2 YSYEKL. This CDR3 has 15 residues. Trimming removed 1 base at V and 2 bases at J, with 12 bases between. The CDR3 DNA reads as TGCGCCAGCAGCCAAGCGGGGGTTGGGGCCTACGAGCAGTACTTC. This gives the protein CASSQAGVGAYEQYF.

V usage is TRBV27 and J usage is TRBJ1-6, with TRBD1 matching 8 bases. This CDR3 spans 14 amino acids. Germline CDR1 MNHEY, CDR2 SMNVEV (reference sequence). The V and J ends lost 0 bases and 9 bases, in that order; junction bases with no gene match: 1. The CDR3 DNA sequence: TGTGCCAGCAGTTTATCACAGGGGGGTTCACCCCTCCACTTT. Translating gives CASSLSQGGSPLHF.

In DNA, the CDR3 is TGTGCCAGCTCACCTACCATGACAGGCCTTAATGAAAAACTGTTTTTT. Translated: CASSPTMTGLNEKLFF. The chain links TRBV18 to TRBJ1-4, with D possibly TRBD1 on 6 matching bases. The CDR3 length is 16 residues. CDR1 KGHSH and CDR2 LQKENI come from the germline V gene. The germline V and J ends were trimmed by 3 bases and 4 bases, with 15 bases remaining between them.

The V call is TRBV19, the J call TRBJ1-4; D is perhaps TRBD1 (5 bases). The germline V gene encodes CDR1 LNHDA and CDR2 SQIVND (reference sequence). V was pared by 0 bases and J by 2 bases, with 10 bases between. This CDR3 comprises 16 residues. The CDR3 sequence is CASSIDRRGTNEKLFF. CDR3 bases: TGTGCCAGTAGTATAGATCGGAGGGGCACTAATGAAAAACTGTTTTTT.

The CDR3 spells CASSTGPGSTDTQYF. CDR3 nucleotide sequence: TGTGCCAGCAGCACCGGGCCAGGGAGCACAGATACGCAGTATTTT. The rearrangement uses TRBV4-2 and TRBJ2-3, with a weak D call TRBD1 (5 bases). Germline CDR1 and CDR2: LGHNA and YNFKEQ. The CDR3 has 15 residues. Trimming shortened V by 5 bases and J by 0 bases, and 12 bases separated the two germline ends.

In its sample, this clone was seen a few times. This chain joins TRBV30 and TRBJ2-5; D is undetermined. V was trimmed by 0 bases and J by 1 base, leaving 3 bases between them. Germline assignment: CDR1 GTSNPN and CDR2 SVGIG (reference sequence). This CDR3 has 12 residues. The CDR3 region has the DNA TGTGCCTGGAGTGTAGCCCAAGAGACCCAGTACTTC. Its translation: CAWSVAQETQYF. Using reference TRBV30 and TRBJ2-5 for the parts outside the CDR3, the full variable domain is SQTIHQWPATLVQPVGSPLSLECTVEGTSNPNLYWYRQAAGRGLQLLFYSVGIGQISSEVPQNLSASRPQDRQFILSSKKLLLSDSGFYLCAWSVAQETQYFGPGTRLLVL.

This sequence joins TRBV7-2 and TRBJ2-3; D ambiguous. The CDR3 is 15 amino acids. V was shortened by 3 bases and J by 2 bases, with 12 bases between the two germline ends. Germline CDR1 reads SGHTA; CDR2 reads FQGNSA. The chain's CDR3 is CASSLRASHTDTQYF. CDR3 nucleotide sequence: TGTGCCAGCAGCTTGCGCGCTAGTCACACAGATACGCAGTATTTT.

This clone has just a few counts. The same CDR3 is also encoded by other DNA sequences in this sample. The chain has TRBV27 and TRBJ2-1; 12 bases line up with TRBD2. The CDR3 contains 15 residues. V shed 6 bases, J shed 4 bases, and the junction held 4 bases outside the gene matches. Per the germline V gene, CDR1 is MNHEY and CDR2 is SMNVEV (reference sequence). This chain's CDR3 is CASSLTSGSYNEQFF. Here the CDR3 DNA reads TGTGCCAGCAGCTTGACTAGCGGGAGTTACAATGAGCAGTTCTTC.

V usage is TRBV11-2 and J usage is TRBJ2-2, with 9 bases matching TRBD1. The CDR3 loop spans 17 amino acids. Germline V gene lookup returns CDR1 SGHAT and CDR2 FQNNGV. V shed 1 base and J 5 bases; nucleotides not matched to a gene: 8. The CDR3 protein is CASSLVGTGRRTGELFF. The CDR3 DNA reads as TGTGCCAGCAGCTTAGTCGGGACAGGGAGGAGGACCGGGGAGCTGTTTTTT. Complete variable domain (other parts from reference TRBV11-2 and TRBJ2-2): EAGVAQSPRYKIIEKRQSVAFWCNPISGHATLYWYQQILGQGPKLLIQFQNNGVVDDSQLPKDRFSAERLKGVDSTLKIQPAKLEDSAVYLCASSLVGTGRRTGELFFGEGSRLTVL.

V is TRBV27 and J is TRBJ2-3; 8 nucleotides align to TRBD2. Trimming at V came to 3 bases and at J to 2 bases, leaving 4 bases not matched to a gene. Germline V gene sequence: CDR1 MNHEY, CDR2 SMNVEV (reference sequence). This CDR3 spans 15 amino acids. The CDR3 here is CASSLAGGNTDTQYF. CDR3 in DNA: TGTGCCAGCAGTTTGGCGGGGGGCAACACAGATACGCAGTATTTT.

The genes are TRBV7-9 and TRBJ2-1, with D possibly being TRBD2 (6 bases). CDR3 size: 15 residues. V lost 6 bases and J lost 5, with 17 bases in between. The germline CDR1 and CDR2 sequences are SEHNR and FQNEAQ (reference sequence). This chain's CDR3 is CASSSLSGVNNEQFF. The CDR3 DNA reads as TGTGCCAGCAGTAGCCTTTCGGGAGTCAACAATGAGCAGTTCTTC.

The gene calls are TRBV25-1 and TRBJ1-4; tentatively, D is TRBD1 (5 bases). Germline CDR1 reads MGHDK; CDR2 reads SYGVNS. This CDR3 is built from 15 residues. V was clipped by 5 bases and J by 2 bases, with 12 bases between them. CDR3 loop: CASSKQGVTNEKLFF. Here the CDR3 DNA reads TGTGCCAGCAGTAAACAAGGGGTGACTAATGAAAAACTGTTTTTT.

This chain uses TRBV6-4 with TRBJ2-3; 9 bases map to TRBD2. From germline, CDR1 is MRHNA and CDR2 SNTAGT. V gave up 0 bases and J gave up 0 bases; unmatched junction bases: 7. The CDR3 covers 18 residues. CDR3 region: CASSDSVGSGRSTDTQYF. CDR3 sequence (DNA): TGTGCCAGCAGTGACTCGGTGGGCAGCGGGAGGAGCACAGATACGCAGTATTTT.

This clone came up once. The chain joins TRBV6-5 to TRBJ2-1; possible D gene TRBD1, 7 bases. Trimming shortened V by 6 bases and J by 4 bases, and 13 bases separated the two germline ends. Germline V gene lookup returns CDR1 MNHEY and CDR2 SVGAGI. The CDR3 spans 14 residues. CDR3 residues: CASRWRGPYNEQFF. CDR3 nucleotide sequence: TGTGCCAGCAGATGGAGGGGGCCTTACAATGAGCAGTTCTTC.

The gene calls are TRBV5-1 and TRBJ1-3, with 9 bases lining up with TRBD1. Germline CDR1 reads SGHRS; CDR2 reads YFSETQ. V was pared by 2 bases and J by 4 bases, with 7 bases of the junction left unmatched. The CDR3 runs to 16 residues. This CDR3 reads CASSLLTGGQGNTIYF. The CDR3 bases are TGCGCCAGCAGCTTATTAACAGGGGGCCAGGGAAACACCATATATTTT.

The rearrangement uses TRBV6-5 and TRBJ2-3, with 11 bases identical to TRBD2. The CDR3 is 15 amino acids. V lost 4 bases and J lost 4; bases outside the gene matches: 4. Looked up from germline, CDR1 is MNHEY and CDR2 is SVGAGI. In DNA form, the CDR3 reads TGTGCCAGCAGTTTGCTAGCGGGAGGCTCAGATACGCAGTATTTT. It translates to CASSLLAGGSDTQYF.

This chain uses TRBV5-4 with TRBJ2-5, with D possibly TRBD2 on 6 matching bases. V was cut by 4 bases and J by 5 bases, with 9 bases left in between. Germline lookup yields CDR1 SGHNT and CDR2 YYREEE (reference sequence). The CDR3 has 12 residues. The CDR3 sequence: CASSGGYETQYF. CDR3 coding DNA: TGTGCCAGCAGCGGGGGGTACGAGACCCAGTACTTC.

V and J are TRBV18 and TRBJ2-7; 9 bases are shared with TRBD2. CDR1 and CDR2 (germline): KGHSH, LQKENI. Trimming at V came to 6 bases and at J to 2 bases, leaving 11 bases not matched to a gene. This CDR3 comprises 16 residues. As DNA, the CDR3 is TGTGCCAGCTCCCCGCTGGGACTAGCCTTCACCTACGAGCAGTACTTC. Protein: CASSPLGLAFTYEQYF.

CDR3 region: CAWNRGKNTEAFF. The CDR3 bases are TGTGCCTGGAACCGGGGGAAGAACACTGAAGCTTTCTTT. J is TRBJ1-1 and V is TRBV30; D might be TRBD1 (5 bases). Germline lookup yields CDR1 GTSNPN and CDR2 SVGIG (reference sequence). The V and J ends lost 4 bases and 1 base respectively, with 10 bases between them. CDR3 length: 13 amino acids.

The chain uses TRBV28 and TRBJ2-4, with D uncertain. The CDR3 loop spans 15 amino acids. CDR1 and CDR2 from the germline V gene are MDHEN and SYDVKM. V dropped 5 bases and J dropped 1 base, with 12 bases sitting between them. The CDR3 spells CASSVLLNAKNIQYF. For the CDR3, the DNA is TGTGCCAGCAGTGTTCTATTAAATGCCAAAAACATTCAGTACTTC. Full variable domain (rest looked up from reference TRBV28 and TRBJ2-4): DVKVTQSSRYLVKRTGEKVFLECVQDMDHENMFWYRQDPGLGLRLIYFSYDVKMKEKGDIPEGYSVSREKKERFSLILESASTNQTSMYLCASSVLLNAKNIQYFGAGTRLSVL.